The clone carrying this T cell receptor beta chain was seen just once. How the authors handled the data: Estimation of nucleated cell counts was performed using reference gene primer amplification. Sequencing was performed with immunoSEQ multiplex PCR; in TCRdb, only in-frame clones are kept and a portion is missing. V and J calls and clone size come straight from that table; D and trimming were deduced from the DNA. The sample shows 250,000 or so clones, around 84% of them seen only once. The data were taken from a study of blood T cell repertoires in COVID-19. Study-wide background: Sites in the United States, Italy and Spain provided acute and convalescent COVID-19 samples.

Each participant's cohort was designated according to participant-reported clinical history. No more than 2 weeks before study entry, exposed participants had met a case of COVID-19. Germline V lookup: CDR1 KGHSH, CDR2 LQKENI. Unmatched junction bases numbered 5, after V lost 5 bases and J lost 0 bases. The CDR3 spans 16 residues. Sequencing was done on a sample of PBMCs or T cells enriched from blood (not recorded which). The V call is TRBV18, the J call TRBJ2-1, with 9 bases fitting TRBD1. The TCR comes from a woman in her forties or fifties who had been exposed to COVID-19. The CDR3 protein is CASSTGGRSSYNEQFF. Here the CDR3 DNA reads TGTGCCAGCTCAACAGGGGGCCGAAGCTCCTACAATGAGCAGTTCTTC.